These T cell receptor beta chains were read from a single sample in a study of blood T cell repertoires in COVID-19. The data were produced by immunoSEQ multiplex PCR, yet TCRdb's version contains in-frame clones alone and is incomplete. This sample yields 50,000 to 70,000 clones, of which under 85% are seen a single time; 2.5% to 3.5% belongs to the top ten. The material sequenced was peripheral blood. Every receptor here comes from a man between 60 and 75 years old with acute or convalescent COVID-19. Each CDR3 is given with its conserved first and last residue. D genes are given only for firm matches. Only part of the rows carry a size: once, few, many, or a class if the clone is expanded.

J | length | D | V | size | DNA | CDR3
TRBJ2-1 | 14 | - | TRBV6-1 | - | TGTGCCAGCAGTGAACTCCTCGTCTACAATGAGCAGTTCTTC | CASSELLVYNEQFF
TRBJ1-2 | 15 | - | TRBV24-1 | - | TGTGCCACCAGTGCCCCCACTCATACGGGCTATGGCTACACCTTC | CATSAPTHTGYGYTF
TRBJ2-7 | 14 | - | TRBV18 | few | TGTGCCAGCTCACGCGGACTGGCCTCCTACGAGCAGTACTTC | CASSRGLASYEQYF
TRBJ1-2 | 13 | - | TRBV5-4 | - | TGTGCCAGCAGCTTGGAACCGCGTAACGGCTACACCTTC | CASSLEPRNGYTF
TRBJ1-5 | 14 | - | TRBV6-5 | - | TGTGCCAGCAGAAACGGACTTTCCGATCAGCCCCAGCATTTT | CASRNGLSDQPQHF
TRBJ1-1 | 12 | - | TRBV6-5 | - | TGTGCCAGCACCAGGACAGCGACTGAAGCTTTCTTT | CASTRTATEAFF
TRBJ1-6 | 16 | TRBD1 | TRBV4-1 | few | TGCGCCAGCAGCCAGTTACTTCGGGACAGGTCTTCACCCCTCCACTTT | CASSQLLRDRSSPLHF
TRBJ1-1 | 13 | TRBD1 | TRBV6-5 | - | TGTGCCACCTCAACAGGGGTCGAAACTGAAGCTTTCTTT | CATSTGVETEAFF
TRBJ1-2 | 12 | - | TRBV11-2 | - | TGTGCCAGCAGCTCCTCTTTACTTGGCTACACCTTC | CASSSSLLGYTF
TRBJ2-5 | 13 | - | TRBV2 | - | TGTGCCAGCAGACCCCAGGGGAAAGAGACCCAGTACTTC | CASRPQGKETQYF
TRBJ1-2 | 13 | TRBD1 | TRBV2 | - | TGTGCCAGCAGTGTGGAGACAGGGAATGGCTACACCTTC | CASSVETGNGYTF
TRBJ1-4 | 16 | TRBD1 | TRBV5-1 | few | TGCGCCAGCAGAGGACAGGGCGATGCAACTAATGAAAAACTGTTTTTT | CASRGQGDATNEKLFF
TRBJ2-1 | 11 | - | TRBV12-3/TRBV12-4 | - | TGTGCCAGCAGTTTTTTAAATGAGCAGTTCTTC | CASSFLNEQFF
TRBJ1-3 | 13 | - | TRBV2 | - | TGTGCCAGCAGCCGAGGAGCTGGAAACACCATATATTTT | CASSRGAGNTIYF
TRBJ1-2 | 13 | TRBD1 | TRBV7-3 | medium-sized | TGTGCCAGCAGCGTAACAGCGGGTGGACAGGACACCTTC | CASSVTAGGQDTF
TRBJ1-2 | 14 | - | TRBV2 | - | TGTGCCAGTCGATTTTACGCGAGCAACTATGGCTACACCTTC | CASRFYASNYGYTF
TRBJ2-1 | 16 | TRBD2 | TRBV18 | - | TGTGCCAGCTCACCAGCGGCGGGGGGCCTTCCAAATGAGCAGTTCTTC | CASSPAAGGLPNEQFF
TRBJ1-2 | 14 | - | TRBV27 | few | TGTGCCAGCAGTTTACGCCCCCTAATCTATGGCTACACCTTC | CASSLRPLIYGYTF
TRBJ2-3 | 14 | - | TRBV19 | - | TGTGCCAGTAGTATCAAGGCAGCGTCAGATACGCAGTATTTT | CASSIKAASDTQYF
TRBJ1-6 | 13 | - | TRBV19 | - | TGTGCCAGTAGTTTGACAGGTCCTTCACCCCTCCACTTT | CASSLTGPSPLHF
TRBJ1-5 | 14 | - | TRBV7-3 | - | TGTGCCAGCAGCTTAACTGGGGGGGATCAGCCCCAGCATTTT | CASSLTGGDQPQHF
TRBJ2-4 | 15 | TRBD2 | TRBV5-6 | - | TGTGCCAGCAGCCGTGAGCGGGGGGGCAAAAACATTCAGTACTTC | CASSRERGGKNIQYF
TRBJ1-1 | 14 | - | TRBV11-3 | - | TGTGCCAGCAGCCCAGGGGCCCCGAACACTGAAGCTTTCTTT | CASSPGAPNTEAFF
TRBJ1-1 | 16 | TRBD1 | TRBV6-6 | once | TGTGCCAGCAGTCTCGGCCGGGACAGCAAAGGGACTGAAGCTTTCTTT | CASSLGRDSKGTEAFF
TRBJ1-5 | 14 | TRBD1 | TRBV24-1 | - | TGTGCCACCAGTGAACCCCCGGACAGGGTTGGAAAGCATTTT | CATSEPPDRVGKHF
TRBJ1-2 | 13 | - | TRBV30 | - | TGTGCCTGGAGGGTTGACAGACTCTATGGCTACACCTTC | CAWRVDRLYGYTF
TRBJ1-1 | 15 | - | TRBV6-6 | - | TGTGCCAGCAGTGATCCAGGGGTCCAGAACACTGAAGCTTTCTTT | CASSDPGVQNTEAFF
TRBJ1-2 | 13 | - | TRBV27 | - | TGTGCCAGCACCCCGACAGGCGGGAGGGGCTACACCTTC | CASTPTGGRGYTF
TRBJ1-1 | 14 | - | TRBV9 | - | TGTGCCAGCAGCGTAGCCCAGGGGAGCACTGAAGCTTTCTTT | CASSVAQGSTEAFF
TRBJ1-1 | 12 | - | TRBV7-2 | - | TGTGCCAGCAGCTTAGCGCAGGGGACGGCTTTCTTT | CASSLAQGTAFF
TRBJ2-3 | 15 | TRBD2 | TRBV7-2 | - | TGTGCCAGCAGCTTTCAAGCGGGGGGGTCAGATACGCAGTATTTT | CASSFQAGGSDTQYF
TRBJ2-2 | 15 | - | TRBV2 | - | TGTGCCAGCAGAGTCAGTCCTTCGAACACCGGGGAGCTGTTTTTT | CASRVSPSNTGELFF
TRBJ1-3 | 17 | - | TRBV5-5 | once | TGTGCCACAGACCCCGGGACTGGCGCGATCTCTGGAAACACCATATATTTT | CATDPGTGAISGNTIYF
TRBJ1-6 | 15 | - | TRBV4-1 | - | TGCGCCAGCCGTACATCCCAGGACTTTAATTCACCCCTCCACTTT | CASRTSQDFNSPLHF
TRBJ2-7 | 11 | - | TRBV5-1 | - | TGCGCCAGCAGCTCCAAATACGAGCAGTACTTC | CASSSKYEQYF
TRBJ1-4 | 14 | TRBD1 | TRBV5-8 | once | TGTGCCAGCAGCTCCGGGACAGGGGGCGAAAAACTGTTTTTT | CASSSGTGGEKLFF
TRBJ1-6 | 13 | - | TRBV7-3 | few | TGTGCCAGCAGCTCAGGAGCCGGAGGCACCCTCCACTTT | CASSSGAGGTLHF
TRBJ1-4 | 12 | - | TRBV10-3 | - | TGTGCCATCAGTGAGGAGCAAGAAAAACTGTTTTTT | CAISEEQEKLFF
TRBJ1-2 | 16 | TRBD1 | TRBV25-1 | once | TGTGCCAGCAGTGAAACGCGACAGGGGGATTCTGGTGGCTACACCTTC | CASSETRQGDSGGYTF
TRBJ2-7 | 13 | - | TRBV24-1 | - | TGTGCCACCGAATCCGACAGCTCCTACGAGCAGTACTTC | CATESDSSYEQYF
TRBJ2-1 | 14 | - | TRBV6-4 | - | TGTGCCAGCAGCGAACAGGGTTTTAACAATGAGCAGTTCTTC | CASSEQGFNNEQFF
TRBJ1-1 | 15 | TRBD1 | TRBV6-5 | once | TGTGCCAGCAGTACCTACGGACAGGGGGAATCTGAAGCTTTCTTT | CASSTYGQGESEAFF
TRBJ2-1 | 15 | TRBD1 | TRBV5-1 | - | TGCGCCAGCAGCCTGGGACAGGTCTCCTACAATGAGCAGTTCTTC | CASSLGQVSYNEQFF
TRBJ1-2 | 14 | TRBD1 | TRBV2 | - | TGTGCCAGCACCCCGGACAGGGACGACTATGGCTACACCTTC | CASTPDRDDYGYTF
TRBJ2-1 | 15 | TRBD2 | TRBV20-1 | - | TGCAGTGCTAGTTCGGCTAGCGGGGATTACAATGAGCAGTTCTTC | CSASSASGDYNEQFF
TRBJ2-3 | 14 | TRBD2 | TRBV7-3 | once | TGTGCCAGCAGCCCGACTAGCGGGGGGGATACGCAGTATTTT | CASSPTSGGDTQYF
TRBJ2-7 | 18 | TRBD1 | TRBV4-2 | few | TGTGCCAGCAGCCAAGGGGCCCGAGACAGGGGGCACCCCTACGAGCAGTACTTC | CASSQGARDRGHPYEQYF
TRBJ1-4 | 12 | - | TRBV6-5 | - | TGTGCCAGCAGAGGGGCCAGTGAAAAACTGTTTTTT | CASRGASEKLFF
TRBJ1-4 | 16 | TRBD1 | TRBV7-9 | - | TGTGCCAGCAGCGGCAGCGGGACAGGGGCAAATGAAAAACTGTTTTTT | CASSGSGTGANEKLFF
TRBJ1-3 | 15 | TRBD1 | TRBV5-5 | - | TGTGCCAGCAGCTTGGGGACAGGGATTGGAAACACCATATATTTT | CASSLGTGIGNTIYF
TRBJ1-5 | 15 | - | TRBV6-5 | - | TGTGCCAGCAGTTACGGAAGGACAGAAAATCAGCCCCAGCATTTT | CASSYGRTENQPQHF
TRBJ1-5 | 15 | TRBD1 | TRBV30 | - | TGTGCCTGGAGCGCGACAGGGAACGGCTATCAGCCCCAGCATTTT | CAWSATGNGYQPQHF
TRBJ2-7 | 11 | - | TRBV7-9 | - | TGTGCCAGCAGCTTATCCGACGAGCAGTACTTC | CASSLSDEQYF